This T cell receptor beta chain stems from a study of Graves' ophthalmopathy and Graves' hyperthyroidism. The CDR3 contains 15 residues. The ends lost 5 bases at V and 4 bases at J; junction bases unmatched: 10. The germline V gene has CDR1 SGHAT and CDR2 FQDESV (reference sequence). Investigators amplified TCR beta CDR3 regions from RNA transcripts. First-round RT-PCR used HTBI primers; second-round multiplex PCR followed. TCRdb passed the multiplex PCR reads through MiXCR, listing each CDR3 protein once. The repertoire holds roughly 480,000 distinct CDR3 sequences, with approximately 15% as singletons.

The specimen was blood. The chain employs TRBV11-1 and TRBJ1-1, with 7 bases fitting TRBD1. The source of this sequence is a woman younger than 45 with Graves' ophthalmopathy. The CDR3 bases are TGTGCCAGCAGCCACGACAGGGTCGCAGGCACTGAAGCTTTCTTT. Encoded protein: CASSHDRVAGTEAFF.